These 6 T cell receptor beta chains came from one sample sequenced in a study of cytomegalovirus exposure and HLA in healthy donors. This PCR relied on a set of 60 Vbeta primers and 13 Jbeta primers. Only in-frame clones appear in the TCRdb table, and some are missing; sequencing was by immunoSEQ multiplex PCR. The sample lists some 130,000 clones, 60% to 85% occurring once. The sample comprised PBMCs. The source of these receptors is a middle-aged woman in good health and CMV-seronegative.

The V call is TRBV30, the J call TRBJ1-3, with 9 bases that match TRBD1. The CDR3 runs 14 residues. The V segment lost 5 bases and the J segment 3 bases; nucleotides outside the gene matches: 5. Germline V lookup: CDR1 GTSNPN, CDR2 SVGIG (reference sequence). The DNA for the CDR3 is TGTGCCTGGGCACAGGGGGCGCTTGGAAACACCATATATTTT. Translating it yields CAWAQGALGNTIYF.

V usage is TRBV30 and J usage is TRBJ2-3, with 10 bases fitting TRBD2. Looked up from germline, CDR1 is GTSNPN and CDR2 is SVGIG (reference sequence). With 4 bases clipped from V and 7 bases from J, the junction kept 2 bases outside the gene matches. CDR3 length: 12 amino acids. The CDR3 DNA reads TGTGCCTGGACTAGCGGGAGTTATACGCAGTATTTT. This encodes CAWTSGSYTQYF.

The chain is built from TRBV19 and TRBJ1-2, with 8 bases lining up with TRBD1. Per germline, CDR1 LNHDA and CDR2 SQIVND (reference sequence). The CDR3 sequence is 15 residues long. The V gene end was trimmed by 5 bases and the J gene end by 5 bases; junction bases not matched to a gene: 10. The CDR3: CASSSRQGQGYGYTF. Written as DNA, the CDR3 is TGTGCCAGTAGTTCTCGACAGGGGCAGGGTTATGGCTACACCTTC.

The chain combines TRBV4-1 with TRBJ2-5; 11 nucleotides match TRBD2. The CDR3 runs to 15 residues. Trimming at V came to 3 bases and at J to 1 base, leaving 1 base not matched to a gene. Germline V gives CDR1 MGHRA, CDR2 YSYEKL. CDR3 residues: CASSQGLAVQETQYF. CDR3 nucleotide sequence: TGCGCCAGCAGCCAGGGACTAGCGGTCCAAGAGACCCAGTACTTC.

The chain couples TRBV19 to TRBJ2-7; D may be TRBD1 (6 bases). Germline V CDR1 and CDR2: LNHDA, SQIVND (reference sequence). Trimming took 3 bases from V and 10 from J, leaving 13 bases between them. The CDR3 totals 12 residues. The CDR3 DNA reads as TGTGCCAGTAGTATGGGTCAGGGGTATCAGTACTTC. It yields the protein CASSMGQGYQYF.

The chain recombines TRBV19 with TRBJ1-5; D uncertain. V lost 6 bases to trimming and J lost 3 bases, with 9 bases between them. This CDR3 is built from 13 residues. CDR1 and CDR2 (germline): LNHDA, SQIVND (reference sequence). CDR3 DNA: TGTGCCAGTAGCACTCATAACAATCAGCCCCAGCATTTT. Protein product: CASSTHNNQPQHF.